What follows are 7 T cell receptor beta chains derived from one specimen sequenced in a study of vaccination and CD4 T cells after COVID-19. Sequenced with the Oncomine TCR Beta short-read assay was DNA taken from cultured CD4+ T cells. TCRdb re-derived calls from the PCR reads in MiXCR, one entry per CDR3 protein. The data contain about 25,000 distinct CDR3 sequences, around 66% of them seen just once; the ten biggest clones take up 16%. The antigens for these receptors are not known. As for treatment: roughly nine-day PBMC culture with coronavirus spike peptide pools or control peptides (ViraFEST assay). The starting material was CD4+ T cells from blood, cultured in vitro, obtained after SARS-CoV-2 vaccination. These receptors were taken from a human donor who received a COVID-19 vaccine.

The gene calls are TRBV5-4 and TRBJ2-3, with 9 bases that match TRBD2. CDR1 and CDR2 from the germline V gene are SGHNT and YYREEE (reference sequence). The CDR3 runs to 15 residues. With V trimmed by 5 bases and J by 5 bases, 9 bases remained unmatched. CDR3 bases: TGTGCCAGCAGACCGGGACTAGCATTGGAAGATACGCAGTATTTT. It encodes CASRPGLALEDTQYF.

The chain has TRBV19 and TRBJ1-5; D gene ambiguous. Germline V gene lookup returns CDR1 LNHDA and CDR2 SQIVND (reference sequence). The germline V and J ends were trimmed by 6 bases and 0 bases, with 15 bases remaining between them. The CDR3 extends over 16 amino acids. CDR3 sequence reads: CASRLGEVNSNQPQHF. DNA for the CDR3: TGTGCCAGTAGGCTCGGGGAAGTTAATAGCAATCAGCCCCAGCATTTT.

The V and J genes are TRBV20-1 and TRBJ1-1; no reliable D call. The CDR3 contains 13 residues. The germline V gene has CDR1 DFQATT and CDR2 SNEGSKA (reference sequence). The V end lost 6 bases, the J end lost 5 bases, and 16 bases lay between the germline ends. CDR3 loop: CSAPGQFGTEAFF. The CDR3 DNA reads as TGCAGTGCCCCTGGGCAGTTTGGAACTGAAGCTTTCTTT.

This sequence joins TRBV11-2 and TRBJ1-1; no clear D gene. Germline V gene data show CDR1 as SGHAT and CDR2 as FQNNGV. Trimming left V 5 bases short and J 4 bases short, with 11 bases between. The CDR3 covers 13 residues. DNA of the CDR3: TGTGCCAGCAGCCCGCGTTGGGGCACTGAAGCTTTCTTT. It specifies CASSPRWGTEAFF.

The table lists this clonotype with a few counts. V and J are TRBV19 and TRBJ1-1, with 9 bases that match TRBD1. The CDR3 runs to 15 residues. CDR1 LNHDA and CDR2 SQIVND come from the germline V gene (reference sequence). Trimming took 0 bases from V and 6 from J; bases not matched to a gene: 5. The CDR3 DNA is TGTGCCAGTAGTATAGAGGTAAGGGACAGGGCTGAAGCTTTCTTT. Its translation is CASSIEVRDRAEAFF.

The chain couples TRBV20-1 to TRBJ2-2, with 7 bases fitting TRBD1. Germline V lookup: CDR1 DFQATT, CDR2 SNEGSKA (reference sequence). The J segment lost 3 bases and the V segment lost 3 bases, leaving 7 bases of the junction unmatched. The CDR3 length is 15 residues. CDR3 in DNA: TGCAGTGCTAGTCCCGGGACAGCAGACACCGGGGAGCTGTTTTTT. This translates into CSASPGTADTGELFF.

The J gene is TRBJ1-4, the V gene TRBV20-1; D is undetermined. Germline V lookup: CDR1 DFQATT, CDR2 SNEGSKA (reference sequence). The CDR3 length is 13 residues. V dropped 5 bases and J dropped 2 bases, with 9 bases sitting between them. CDR3: CSALAYTNEKLFF. CDR3 DNA: TGCAGTGCTCTGGCGTATACTAATGAAAAACTGTTTTTT.